This T cell receptor beta chain was captured in a study of T cell changes during pregnancy in multiple sclerosis. Repertoires were generated with immunoSEQ multiplex PCR, while TCRdb's copy carries only in-frame clones and drops some. The sample yields some 100,000 clones, 90% to 95% seen once. The CDR3 loop spans 16 amino acids. With 0 bases clipped from V and 4 bases from J, the junction kept 4 bases outside the gene matches. Germline V CDR1 and CDR2: MGHRA, YSYEKL. This TCR was recovered from a female donor with multiple sclerosis, enrolled in a pregnancy study. The specimen was peripheral blood, collected in the second trimester of pregnancy. The chain joins TRBV4-1 to TRBJ2-1; 9 bases agree with TRBD2. The CDR3 coding sequence is TGCGCCAGCAGCCAAGATGGCGGGGGGGCATACAATGAGCAGTTCTTC. This translates into CASSQDGGGAYNEQFF.